This T cell receptor beta chain is from a study of metastatic and nonmetastatic thyroid tumors. Ahead of thyroid surgery, no patient had received treatment of any kind. This clone has a handful of counts. Within the sample, other DNA sequences also encode this same CDR3. TCRdb re-called the PCR reads through MiXCR. The sample has some 34,000 clones, around 15% seen once. Germline CDR1 and CDR2: SGHNT and YYREEE (reference sequence). V was shortened by 1 base and J by 8 bases, with 13 bases between the two germline ends. CDR3 length: 14 residues. The chain links TRBV5-4 to TRBJ2-1, with D perhaps matching TRBD1 or TRBD2 (6 bases each). The TCR sequence derives from a female donor with papillary thyroid cancer or a benign thyroid nodule (not recorded which). Some clones in this sample may be carry-over from other donors' samples. The source material was blood. CDR3 DNA sequence: TGTGCCAGCAGCTTGATGGGGGGCGCGGATGAGCAGTTCTTC. Its protein is CASSLMGGADEQFF. The whole variable domain, filled in from reference TRBV5-4 and TRBJ2-1, reads ETGVTQSPTHLIKTRGQQVTLRCSSQSGHNTVSWYQQALGQGPQFIFQYYREEENGRGNFPPRFSGLQFPNYSSELNVNALELDDSALYLCASSLMGGADEQFFGPGTRLTVL.